This TCR beta chain came from a study of control samples from healthy donors and cancer patients. This clone was seen a single time. The table came from immunoSEQ multiplex PCR; TCRdb's copy has only in-frame clones and leaves some out. The sample holds some 150,000 clones, about 95% seen once. This CDR3 has 15 amino acids. After removal of 0 bases from V and 4 bases from J, the junction contained 2 bases not matched to a gene. The clonotype comes from a man aged 55 to 70 with colorectal cancer. V and J are TRBV5-7 and TRBJ1-3, with 9 bases that match TRBD1. TRBV5-7 is an ORF; its function is uncertain. The specimen was PBMCs. CDR3 bases: TGTGCCAGCAGCTTGGGACAGGGGGAAGGAAACACCATATATTTT. Translating it yields CASSLGQGEGNTIYF.